This T cell receptor (beta chain) was documented in a study of blood T cell repertoires in COVID-19. Germline V gene sequence: CDR1 ENHRY, CDR2 SYGVKD. Trimming removed 10 bases at V and 5 bases at J, with 20 bases between. This CDR3 has 14 amino acids. Profiling relied on immunoSEQ multiplex PCR, and the TCRdb table lists in-frame clones only, not all of them. The sample has more than 300,000 clones, approximately 90% seen once. The study assigned cohorts using participant-reported clinical history. The sample was PBMCs or T cells enriched from blood (not recorded which). The V call is TRBV10-3, the J call TRBJ1-1, with D tentatively TRBD1 (5 bases). This sequence originates from a woman aged 25-40 years who had recovered from COVID-19. CDR3 bases: TGTGCCACTCGATCTGGCGGGGGGGAGACTGAAGCTTTCTTT. This sequence encodes CATRSGGGETEAFF.